The TCR beta chain described here comes from a study of T cell repertoires in cytomegalovirus infection. Study-level findings and limits: Carriage of CMV together with the relevant HLA was identifiable through cumulative public TCR beta family frequency. There were HLA-C-restricted CMV-specific TCR beta clonotypes dominating the ex vivo response.

This CDR3 comprises 12 residues. Trimming took off 5 bases at V and 7 bases at J, with 11 bases between the two ends. CDR1 is MDHEN and CDR2 is SYDVKM in the germline V gene. One entry per CDR3 protein results from TCRdb running MiXCR on the reads. The profile shows more than 400,000 distinct CDR3 sequences, about 25% of them singletons. Regarding this clonotype: Its antigen is unidentified.

The TCR was taken from a human donor in good health (CMV status not recorded). Some clones in this sample may be carry-over from other donors' samples. This rearrangement joins TRBV28 to TRBJ1-1; D is unclear. Source material: PBMCs. The CDR3 reads CASSPPVFEAFF. The CDR3 nucleotides are TGTGCCAGCAGTCCCCCGGTATTTGAAGCTTTCTTT.